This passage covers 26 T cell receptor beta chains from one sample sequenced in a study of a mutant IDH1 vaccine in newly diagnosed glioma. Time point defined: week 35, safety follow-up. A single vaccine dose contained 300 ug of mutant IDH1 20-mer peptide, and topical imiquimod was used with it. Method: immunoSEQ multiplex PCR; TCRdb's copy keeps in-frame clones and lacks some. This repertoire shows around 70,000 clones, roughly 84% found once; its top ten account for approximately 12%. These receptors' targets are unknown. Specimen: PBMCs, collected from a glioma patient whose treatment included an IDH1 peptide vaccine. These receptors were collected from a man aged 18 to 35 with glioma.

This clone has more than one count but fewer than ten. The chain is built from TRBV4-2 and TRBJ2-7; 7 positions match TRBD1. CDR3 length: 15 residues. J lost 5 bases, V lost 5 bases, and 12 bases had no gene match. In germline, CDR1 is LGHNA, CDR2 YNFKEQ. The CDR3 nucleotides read TGTGCCAGCAGCGCTCCCGGGACAGAGAACCACGAGCAGTACTTC. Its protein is CASSAPGTENHEQYF.

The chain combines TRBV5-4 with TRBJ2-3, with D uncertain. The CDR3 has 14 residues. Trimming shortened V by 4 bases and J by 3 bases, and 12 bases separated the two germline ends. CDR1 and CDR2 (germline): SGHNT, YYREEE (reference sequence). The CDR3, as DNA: TGTGCCAGCAGCACAGATACGAGTACAGATACGCAGTATTTT. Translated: CASSTDTSTDTQYF.

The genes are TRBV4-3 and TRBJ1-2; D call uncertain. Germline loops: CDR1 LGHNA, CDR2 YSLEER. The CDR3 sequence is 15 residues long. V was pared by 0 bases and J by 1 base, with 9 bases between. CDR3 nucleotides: TGCGCCAGCAGCCAAGAACGCGACGGTAACTATGGCTACACCTTC. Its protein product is CASSQERDGNYGYTF.

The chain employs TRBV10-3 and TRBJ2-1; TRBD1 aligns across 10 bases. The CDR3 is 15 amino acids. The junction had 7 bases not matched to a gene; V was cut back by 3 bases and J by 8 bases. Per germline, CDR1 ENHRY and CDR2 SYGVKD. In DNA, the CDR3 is TGTGCCATCAGTGAACCGGGACAGGGGAAGGATGAGCAGTTCTTC. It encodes CAISEPGQGKDEQFF.

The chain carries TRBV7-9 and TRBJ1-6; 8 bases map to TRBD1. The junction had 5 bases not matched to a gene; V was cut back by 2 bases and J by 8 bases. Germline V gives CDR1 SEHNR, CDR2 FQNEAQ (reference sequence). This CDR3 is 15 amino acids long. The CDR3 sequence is CASSLTAQGDSPLHF. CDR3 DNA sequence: TGTGCCAGCAGCTTAACGGCACAGGGGGATTCACCCCTCCACTTT.

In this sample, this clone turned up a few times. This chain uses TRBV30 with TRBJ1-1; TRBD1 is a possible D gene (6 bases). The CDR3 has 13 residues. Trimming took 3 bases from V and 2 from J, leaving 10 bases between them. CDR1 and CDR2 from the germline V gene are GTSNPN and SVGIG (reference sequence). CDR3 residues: CAWRGGVNTEAFF. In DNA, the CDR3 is TGTGCCTGGAGAGGGGGAGTCAACACTGAAGCTTTCTTT. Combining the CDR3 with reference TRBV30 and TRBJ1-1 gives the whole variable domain SQTIHQWPATLVQPVGSPLSLECTVEGTSNPNLYWYRQAAGRGLQLLFYSVGIGQISSEVPQNLSASRPQDRQFILSSKKLLLSDSGFYLCAWRGGVNTEAFFGQGTRLTVV.

The CDR3 nucleotides are TGTGCCAGCAGTTACGTTGGGGAGGCTGGGGCCAACGTCCTGACTTTC. Its translation is CASSYVGEAGANVLTF. The chain combines TRBV6-5 with TRBJ2-6; a weak D match, TRBD2 (6 bases). V was pared by 2 bases and J by 2 bases, with 10 bases between. CDR1 and CDR2 (germline): MNHEY, SVGAGI. The CDR3 has 16 amino acids.

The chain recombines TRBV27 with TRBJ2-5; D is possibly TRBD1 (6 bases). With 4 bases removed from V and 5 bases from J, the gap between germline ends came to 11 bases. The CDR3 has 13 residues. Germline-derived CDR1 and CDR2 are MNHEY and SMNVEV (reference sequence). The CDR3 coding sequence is TGTGCCAGCAGTTCAACAGGGCTCGAGACCCAGTACTTC. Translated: CASSSTGLETQYF.

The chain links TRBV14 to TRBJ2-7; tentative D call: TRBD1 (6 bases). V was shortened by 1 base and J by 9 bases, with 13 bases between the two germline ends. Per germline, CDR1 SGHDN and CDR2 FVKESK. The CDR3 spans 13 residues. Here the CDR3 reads CASSQGQGLAQYF. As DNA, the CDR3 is TGTGCCAGCAGCCAAGGTCAGGGGTTGGCGCAGTACTTC.

The CDR3 sequence: CACQPSGLENNEQFF. The CDR3 bases are TGTGCCTGCCAACCCTCTGGGCTAGAAAACAATGAGCAGTTCTTC. The genes are TRBV30 and TRBJ2-1; no reliable D call. V lost 6 bases to trimming and J lost 5 bases, with 20 bases between them. Per germline, CDR1 GTSNPN and CDR2 SVGIG (reference sequence). This CDR3 is 15 amino acids long.

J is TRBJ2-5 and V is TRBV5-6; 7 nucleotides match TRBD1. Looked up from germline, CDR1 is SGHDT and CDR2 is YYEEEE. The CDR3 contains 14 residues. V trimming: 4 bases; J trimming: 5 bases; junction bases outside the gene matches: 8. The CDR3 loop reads CASSLHRGWETQYF. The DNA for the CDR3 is TGTGCCAGCAGCCTACACAGGGGTTGGGAGACCCAGTACTTC.

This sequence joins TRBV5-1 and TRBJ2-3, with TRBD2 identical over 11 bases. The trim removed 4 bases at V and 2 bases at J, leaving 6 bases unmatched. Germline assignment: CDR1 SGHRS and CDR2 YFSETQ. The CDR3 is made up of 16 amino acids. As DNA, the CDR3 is TGCGCCAGCAGCGCGGGGACTAGCGGCTTCACAGATACGCAGTATTTT. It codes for CASSAGTSGFTDTQYF. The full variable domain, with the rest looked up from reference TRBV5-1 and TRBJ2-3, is KAGVTQTPRYLIKTRGQQVTLSCSPISGHRSVSWYQQTPGQGLQFLFEYFSETQRNKGNFPGRFSGRQFSNSRSEMNVSTLELGDSALYLCASSAGTSGFTDTQYFGPGTRLTVL.

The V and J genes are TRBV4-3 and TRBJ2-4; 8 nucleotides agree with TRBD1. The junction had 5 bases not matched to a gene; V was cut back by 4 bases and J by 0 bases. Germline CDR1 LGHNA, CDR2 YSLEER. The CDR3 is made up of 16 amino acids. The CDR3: CASSRGTGLAKNIQYF. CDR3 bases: TGCGCCAGCAGCCGCGGGACAGGCCTAGCCAAAAACATTCAGTACTTC.

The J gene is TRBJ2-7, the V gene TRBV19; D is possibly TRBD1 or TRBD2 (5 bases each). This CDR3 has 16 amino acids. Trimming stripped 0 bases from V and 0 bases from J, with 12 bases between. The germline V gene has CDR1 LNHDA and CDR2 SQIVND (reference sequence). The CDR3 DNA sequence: TGTGCCAGTAGTATAGAAGGGGCGGGCCGCTCCTACGAGCAGTACTTC. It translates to CASSIEGAGRSYEQYF.

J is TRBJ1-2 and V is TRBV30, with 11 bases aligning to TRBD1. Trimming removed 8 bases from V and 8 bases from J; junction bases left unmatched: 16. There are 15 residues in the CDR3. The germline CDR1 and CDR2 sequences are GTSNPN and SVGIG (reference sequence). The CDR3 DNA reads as TGTGCCGGGATCGGGGGACAGGGGGGTATCGCCGGCTACACCTTC. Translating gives CAGIGGQGGIAGYTF.

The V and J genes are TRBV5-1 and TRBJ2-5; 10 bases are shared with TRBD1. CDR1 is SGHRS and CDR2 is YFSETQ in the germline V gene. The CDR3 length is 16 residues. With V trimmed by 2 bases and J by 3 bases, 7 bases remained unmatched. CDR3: CASSFQTGGREETQYF. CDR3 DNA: TGCGCCAGCAGCTTTCAGACAGGGGGCAGGGAAGAGACCCAGTACTTC.

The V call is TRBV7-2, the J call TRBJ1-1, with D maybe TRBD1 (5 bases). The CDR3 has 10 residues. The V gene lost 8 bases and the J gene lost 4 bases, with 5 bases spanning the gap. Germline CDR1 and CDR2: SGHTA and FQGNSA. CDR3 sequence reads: CASQGTEAFF. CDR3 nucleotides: TGTGCCAGCCAGGGCACTGAAGCTTTCTTT.

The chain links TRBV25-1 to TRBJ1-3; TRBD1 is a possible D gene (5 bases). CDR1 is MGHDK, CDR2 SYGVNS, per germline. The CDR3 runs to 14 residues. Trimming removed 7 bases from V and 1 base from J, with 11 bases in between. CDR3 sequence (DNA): TGTGCCAGCAAGGGGAAACCGTCTGGAAACACCATATATTTT. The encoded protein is CASKGKPSGNTIYF.

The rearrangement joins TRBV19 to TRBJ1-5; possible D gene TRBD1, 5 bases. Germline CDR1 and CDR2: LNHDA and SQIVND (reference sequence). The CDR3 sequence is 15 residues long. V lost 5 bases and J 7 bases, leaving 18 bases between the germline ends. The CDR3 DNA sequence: TGTGCCAGTAGTGACCGGGACGCCTCCCGACAGCCCCAGCATTTT. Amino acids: CASSDRDASRQPQHF.

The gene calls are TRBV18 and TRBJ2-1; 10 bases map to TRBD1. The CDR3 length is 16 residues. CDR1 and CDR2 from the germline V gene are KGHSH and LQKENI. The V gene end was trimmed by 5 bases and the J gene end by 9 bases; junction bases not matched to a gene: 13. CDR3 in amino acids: CASSSSGTGVVTEQFF. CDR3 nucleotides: TGTGCCAGCTCATCCTCCGGGACAGGGGTTGTAACTGAGCAGTTCTTC.

CDR3: CASSYGREMSGELFF. CDR3 bases: TGTGCCAGCAGTTACGGCAGGGAGATGAGCGGGGAGCTGTTTTTT. The chain employs TRBV6-6 and TRBJ2-2; D is tentatively TRBD1 or TRBD2 (5 bases each). The CDR3 loop spans 15 amino acids. CDR1 and CDR2 (germline): MNHNY, SVGAGI (reference sequence). Trimming stripped 2 bases from V and 7 bases from J, with 14 bases between.

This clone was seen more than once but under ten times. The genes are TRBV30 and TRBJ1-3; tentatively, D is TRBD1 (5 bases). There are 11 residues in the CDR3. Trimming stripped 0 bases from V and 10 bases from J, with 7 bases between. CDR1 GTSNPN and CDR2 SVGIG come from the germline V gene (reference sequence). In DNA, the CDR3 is TGTGCCTGGAGTGTACGGGGGACCATATATTTT. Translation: CAWSVRGTIYF.

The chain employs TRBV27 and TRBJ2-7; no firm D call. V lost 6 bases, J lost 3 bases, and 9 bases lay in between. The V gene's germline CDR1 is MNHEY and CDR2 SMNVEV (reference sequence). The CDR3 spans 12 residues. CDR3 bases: TGTGCCAGCAGAGGCTTTAACTACGAGCAGTACTTC. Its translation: CASRGFNYEQYF.

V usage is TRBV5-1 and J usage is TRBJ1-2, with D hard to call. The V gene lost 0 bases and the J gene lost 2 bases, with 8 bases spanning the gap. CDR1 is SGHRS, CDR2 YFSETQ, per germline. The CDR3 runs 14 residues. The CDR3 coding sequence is TGCGCCAGCAGCTTGGGTGGGGAAAACTATGGCTACACCTTC. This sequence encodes CASSLGGENYGYTF.

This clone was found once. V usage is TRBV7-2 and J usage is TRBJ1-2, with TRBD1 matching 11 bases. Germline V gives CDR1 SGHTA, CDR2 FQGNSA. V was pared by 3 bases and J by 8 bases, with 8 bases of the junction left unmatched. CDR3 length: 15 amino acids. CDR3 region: CASSLGRTGGQGYTF. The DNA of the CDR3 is TGTGCCAGCAGCTTGGGCCGGACAGGGGGCCAAGGCTACACCTTC.

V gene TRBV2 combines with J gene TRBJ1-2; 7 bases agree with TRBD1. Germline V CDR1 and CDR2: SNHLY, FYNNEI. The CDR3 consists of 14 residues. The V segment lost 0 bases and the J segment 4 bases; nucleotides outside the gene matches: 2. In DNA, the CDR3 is TGTGCCAGCAGTGAAGCGGCAGGGGGCTATGGCTACACCTTC. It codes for CASSEAAGGYGYTF.